This is a list of T cell receptor beta chains from one sample in a study of blood T cell repertoires in COVID-19. Libraries were prepared by immunoSEQ multiplex PCR; TCRdb keeps only in-frame clonotypes and omits some of them. The sample includes approximately 150,000 clones, approximately 80% of them seen just once. The sample consisted of peripheral blood. The receptors come from a woman aged 45 to 65 in a cohort sampled during active or convalescent COVID-19. The CDR3 runs from the conserved cysteine through the conserved F or W. A D gene is named only where the DNA matches it firmly. Clone size appears in some rows only: once, few, many, or a class for an expanded clone.

clone_size	v_call	d_call	j_call	cdr3_aa	cdr3_nt
NA	TRBV11-2	TRBD2	TRBJ2-5	CASTPTGLAGVQETQYF	TGTGCCAGCACCCCAACCGGGCTAGCGGGGGTACAAGAGACCCAGTACTTC
NA	TRBV11-2	NA	TRBJ2-5	CASSLASAGPTKTQYF	TGTGCCAGCAGCTTAGCTTCGGCAGGGCCTACCAAGACCCAGTACTTC
NA	TRBV5-1	NA	TRBJ1-1	CASSLELGEVNTEAFF	TGCGCCAGCAGCTTGGAGTTGGGGGAGGTGAACACTGAAGCTTTCTTT
NA	TRBV28	NA	TRBJ1-4	CASSPPQQGLSTNEKLFF	TGTGCCAGCAGTCCCCCCCAACAGGGCCTTTCAACTAATGAAAAACTGTTTTTT
few	TRBV11-2	TRBD2	TRBJ2-5	CASSLGLLAGVEETQYF	TGTGCCAGCAGCTTAGGCCTCTTGGCGGGGGTCGAAGAGACCCAGTACTTC
NA	TRBV10-3	TRBD1	TRBJ2-7	CAASGTESYEQYF	TGTGCCGCCTCCGGGACAGAGTCCTACGAGCAGTACTTC
NA	TRBV19	TRBD1	TRBJ1-1	CASSKWTGNTDTEAFF	TGTGCCAGTAGCAAATGGACAGGGAATACAGACACTGAAGCTTTCTTT
once	TRBV12-3/TRBV12-4	TRBD1	TRBJ2-7	CASSWDREHEQYF	TGTGCCAGCAGTTGGGACAGGGAACACGAGCAGTACTTC
NA	TRBV30	NA	TRBJ2-5	CASRGAVSQETQYF	TGTGCCTCCAGGGGGGCAGTATCACAAGAGACCCAGTACTTC
few	TRBV7-2	NA	TRBJ2-7	CASSLGPTNYEQYF	TGTGCCAGCAGCTTAGGTCCGACAAACTACGAGCAGTACTTC
NA	TRBV18	NA	TRBJ2-3	CASSPQGRSTDTQYF	TGTGCCAGCTCACCGCAGGGAAGAAGCACAGATACGCAGTATTTT
NA	TRBV10-3	TRBD1	TRBJ1-3	CAMRQGASGNTIYF	TGTGCCATGCGACAGGGGGCTTCTGGAAACACCATATATTTT
NA	TRBV6-2/TRBV6-3	TRBD1	TRBJ2-1	CASSDRVEQFF	TGTGCCAGCAGTGACAGGGTCGAGCAGTTCTTC
NA	TRBV9	NA	TRBJ2-1	CASSAGGGGWYNEQFF	TGTGCCAGCAGCGCCGGAGGAGGGGGCTGGTACAATGAGCAGTTCTTC
NA	TRBV19	TRBD1	TRBJ1-5	CASSTTGDHQPQHF	TGTGCCAGTAGCACAACAGGGGACCATCAGCCCCAGCATTTT
NA	TRBV12-3/TRBV12-4	NA	TRBJ1-2	CASSFLAYGYTF	TGTGCCAGCAGTTTCCTAGCCTATGGCTACACCTTC
NA	TRBV5-4	NA	TRBJ2-3	CASSPPALRSQGFTDTQYF	TGTGCCAGCAGCCCGCCTGCCCTTCGATCTCAGGGGTTCACAGATACGCAGTATTTT
NA	TRBV27	NA	TRBJ1-1	CASSFRSSRSHIGGAFF	TGTGCCAGCAGTTTTCGTTCCAGCAGGTCGCACATTGGTGGAGCTTTCTTT
NA	TRBV5-5	NA	TRBJ1-6	CASSLAGQGWDSPLHF	TGTGCCAGCAGCTTGGCCGGCCAGGGGTGGGATTCACCCCTCCACTTT
NA	TRBV11-2	NA	TRBJ2-1	CASSFGGAYNEQFF	TGTGCCAGCAGCTTTGGGGGGGCTTACAATGAGCAGTTCTTC
NA	TRBV7-9	NA	TRBJ2-7	CASRDMSYEQYF	TGTGCCAGCCGGGACATGTCCTACGAGCAGTACTTC
NA	TRBV18	NA	TRBJ1-1	CASSPRRWAGWDTEAFF	TGTGCCAGCTCACCACGACGGTGGGCGGGTTGGGACACTGAAGCTTTCTTT
NA	TRBV2	NA	TRBJ1-4	CASTQGSRGGEKLFF	TGTGCCAGCACCCAAGGAAGTAGAGGGGGTGAAAAACTGTTTTTT
NA	TRBV6-5	TRBD1	TRBJ1-2	CASSSRGQGDYGYTF	TGTGCCAGCAGTTCCCGAGGACAGGGCGACTATGGCTACACCTTC
NA	TRBV5-5	NA	TRBJ1-5	CASSTKQEGQPQHF	TGTGCCAGCAGCACTAAACAGGAGGGCCAGCCCCAGCATTTT
NA	TRBV9	NA	TRBJ1-2	CASSVGQTNYGYTF	TGTGCCAGCAGCGTAGGGCAGACTAACTATGGCTACACCTTC
NA	TRBV7-8	NA	TRBJ1-4	CASSLGAGINEKLFF	TGTGCCAGCAGCTTAGGGGCCGGTATAAATGAAAAACTGTTTTTT
NA	TRBV25-1	NA	TRBJ2-3	CASSLAGSTDTQYF	TGTGCCAGCAGCTTGGCAGGGTCGACAGATACGCAGTATTTT